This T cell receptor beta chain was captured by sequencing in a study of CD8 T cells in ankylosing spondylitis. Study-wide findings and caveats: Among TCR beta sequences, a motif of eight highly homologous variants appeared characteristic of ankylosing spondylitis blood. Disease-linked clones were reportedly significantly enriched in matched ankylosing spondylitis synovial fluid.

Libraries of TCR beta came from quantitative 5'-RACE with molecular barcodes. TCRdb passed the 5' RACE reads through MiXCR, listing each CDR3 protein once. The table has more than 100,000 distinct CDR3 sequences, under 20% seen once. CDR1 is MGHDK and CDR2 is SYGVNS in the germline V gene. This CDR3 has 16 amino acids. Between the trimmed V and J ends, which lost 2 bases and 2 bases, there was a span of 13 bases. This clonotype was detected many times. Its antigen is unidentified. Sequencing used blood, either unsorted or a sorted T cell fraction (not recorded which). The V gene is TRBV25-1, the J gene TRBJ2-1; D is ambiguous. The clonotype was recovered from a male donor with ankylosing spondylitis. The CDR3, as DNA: TGTGCCAGCAGTGAAAAGGTTGGAGCCGCCTACAATGAGCAGTTCTTC. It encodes CASSEKVGAAYNEQFF. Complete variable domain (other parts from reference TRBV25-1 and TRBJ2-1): EADIYQTPRYLVIGTGKKITLECSQTMGHDKMYWYQQDPGMELHLIHYSYGVNSTEKGDLSSESTVSRIRTEHFPLTLESARPSHTSQYLCASSEKVGAAYNEQFFGPGTRLTVL.